The sequence of this T cell receptor (beta chain) was determined in a study of cytomegalovirus exposure and HLA in healthy donors. Broader study findings: The authors later found TCR association rates varying by HLA locus, with DRB1 most and HLA-C fewest.

Concerning this clone itself: What it recognizes is unknown. Germline is not matched at one junction end, which may reflect a read error.

It was with 60 Vbeta and 13 Jbeta primers that the PCR ran. The data were produced by immunoSEQ multiplex PCR, yet TCRdb's version contains in-frame clones alone and is incomplete. This repertoire includes approximately 120,000 clones. Donors were nominally healthy when sampled, though unrecorded immune exposures were likely. Input material: PBMCs. This TCR was recovered from a man aged 35-49 years in good health and CMV-seronegative.

The CDR3 bases are TGTGCCTGGAGTGAAGCTCGGAGCAATCGGCCCCAGCATTTT. This codes for CAWSEARSNRPQHF. The V and J genes are TRBV30 and TRBJ1-5; unclear D gene. CDR1 and CDR2 (germline): GTSNPN, SVGIG (reference sequence). The CDR3 has 14 amino acids. The full variable domain, completed using reference TRBV30 and TRBJ1-5, is SQTIHQWPATLVQPVGSPLSLECTVEGTSNPNLYWYRQAAGRGLQLLFYSVGIGQISSEVPQNLSASRPQDRQFILSSKKLLLSDSGFYLCAWSEARSNRPQHFGDGTRLSIL.